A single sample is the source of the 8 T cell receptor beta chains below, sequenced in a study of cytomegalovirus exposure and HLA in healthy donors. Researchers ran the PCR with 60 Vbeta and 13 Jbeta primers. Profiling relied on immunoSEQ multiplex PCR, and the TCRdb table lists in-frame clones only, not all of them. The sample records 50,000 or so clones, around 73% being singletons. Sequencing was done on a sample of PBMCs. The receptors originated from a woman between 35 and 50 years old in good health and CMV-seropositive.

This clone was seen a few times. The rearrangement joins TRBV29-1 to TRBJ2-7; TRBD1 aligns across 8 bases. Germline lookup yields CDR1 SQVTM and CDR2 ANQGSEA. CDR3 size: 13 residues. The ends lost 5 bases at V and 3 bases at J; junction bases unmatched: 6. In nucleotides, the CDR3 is TGCAGCGTTACACAGGGGGTAATCTACGAGCAGTACTTC. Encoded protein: CSVTQGVIYEQYF.

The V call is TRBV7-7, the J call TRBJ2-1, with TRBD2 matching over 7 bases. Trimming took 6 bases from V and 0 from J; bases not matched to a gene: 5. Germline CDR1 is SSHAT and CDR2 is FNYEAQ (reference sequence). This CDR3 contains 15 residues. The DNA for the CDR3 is TGTGCCAGCAGTCAAGCGGGGAGCTCCTACAATGAGCAGTTCTTC. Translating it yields CASSQAGSSYNEQFF.

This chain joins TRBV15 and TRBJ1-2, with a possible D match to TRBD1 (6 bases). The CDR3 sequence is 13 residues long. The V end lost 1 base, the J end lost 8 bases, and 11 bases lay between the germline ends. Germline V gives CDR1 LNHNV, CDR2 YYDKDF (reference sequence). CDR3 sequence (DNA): TGTGCCACCAGCAGAGGGACAGTAGAAGGCTACACCTTC. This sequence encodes CATSRGTVEGYTF.

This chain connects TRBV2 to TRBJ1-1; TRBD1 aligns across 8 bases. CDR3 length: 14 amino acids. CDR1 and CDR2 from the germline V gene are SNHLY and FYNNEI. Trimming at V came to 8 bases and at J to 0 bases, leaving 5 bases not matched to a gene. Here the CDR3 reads CASHRGDMNTEAFF. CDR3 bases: TGTGCCAGCCACAGGGGGGACATGAACACTGAAGCTTTCTTT.

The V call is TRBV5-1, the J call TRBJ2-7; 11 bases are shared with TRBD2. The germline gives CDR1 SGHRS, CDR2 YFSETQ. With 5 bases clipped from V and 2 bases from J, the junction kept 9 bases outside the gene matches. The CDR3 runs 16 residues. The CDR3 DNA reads TGCGCCAGCAGGCCCCAAATGGGACTAGCGGCCTACGAGCAGTACTTC. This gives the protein CASRPQMGLAAYEQYF.

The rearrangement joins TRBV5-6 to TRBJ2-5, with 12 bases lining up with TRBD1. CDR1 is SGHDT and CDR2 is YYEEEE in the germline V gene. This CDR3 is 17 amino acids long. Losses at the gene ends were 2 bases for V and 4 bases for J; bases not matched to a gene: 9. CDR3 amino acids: CASSFPWDRGRRETQYF. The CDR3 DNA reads TGTGCCAGCAGCTTCCCCTGGGACAGGGGGCGCCGAGAGACCCAGTACTTC. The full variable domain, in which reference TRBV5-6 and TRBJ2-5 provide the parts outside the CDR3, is DAGVTQSPTHLIKTRGQQVTLRCSPKSGHDTVSWYQQALGQGPQFIFQYYEEEERQRGNFPDRFSGHQFPNYSSELNVNALLLGDSALYLCASSFPWDRGRRETQYFGPGTRLLVL.

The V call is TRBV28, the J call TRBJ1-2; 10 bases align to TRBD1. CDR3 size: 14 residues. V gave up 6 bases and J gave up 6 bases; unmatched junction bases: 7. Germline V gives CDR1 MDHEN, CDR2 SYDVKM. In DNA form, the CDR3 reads TGTGCCAGCAGCACCGGGACAGGGGTTAATGGCTACACCTTC. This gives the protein CASSTGTGVNGYTF.

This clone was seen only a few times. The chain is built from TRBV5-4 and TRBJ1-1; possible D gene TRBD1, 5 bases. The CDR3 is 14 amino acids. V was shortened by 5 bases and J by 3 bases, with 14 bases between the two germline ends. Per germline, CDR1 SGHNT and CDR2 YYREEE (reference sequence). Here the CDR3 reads CASSPVGGDTEAFF. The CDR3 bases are TGTGCCAGCAGTCCAGTTGGAGGGGACACTGAAGCTTTCTTT. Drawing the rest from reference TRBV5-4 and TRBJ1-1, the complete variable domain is ETGVTQSPTHLIKTRGQQVTLRCSSQSGHNTVSWYQQALGQGPQFIFQYYREEENGRGNFPPRFSGLQFPNYSSELNVNALELDDSALYLCASSPVGGDTEAFFGQGTRLTVV.